This TCR beta chain was captured in a study of T cell clonotyping in hematopoietic cell transplantation. TCRdb keeps only in-frame clones here, not all; method: immunoSEQ multiplex PCR. The sample shows 9,500 to 13,000 clones, around 79% of them seen only once. The CDR3 consists of 13 residues. Germline values: CDR1 MNHEY, CDR2 SVGAGI. Trimming stripped 2 bases from V and 6 bases from J, with 11 bases between. Findings and limits, study-wide: Broader posttransplant TCR repertoire diversity was predicted by graft donor and pretransplant recipient Inverse Simpson Index values.

Blood collection times were about day -28 and days 30, 100, 180 posttransplant. Points on this clone: What it recognizes is unknown.

The input for sequencing was PBMCs, taken 30 days after allogeneic stem cell transplant. J is TRBJ2-7 and V is TRBV6-5; D gene ambiguous. The clonotype originates from a female patient aged 35 to 55 who had an allogeneic stem cell transplant from a related donor, so T cells may come from the graft donor. Some clones in this sample may be carry-over from other donors' samples. CDR3 coding DNA: TGTGCCAGCAGTTACGTGCTAGTCGGCGAGCAGTACTTC. This gives the protein CASSYVLVGEQYF.